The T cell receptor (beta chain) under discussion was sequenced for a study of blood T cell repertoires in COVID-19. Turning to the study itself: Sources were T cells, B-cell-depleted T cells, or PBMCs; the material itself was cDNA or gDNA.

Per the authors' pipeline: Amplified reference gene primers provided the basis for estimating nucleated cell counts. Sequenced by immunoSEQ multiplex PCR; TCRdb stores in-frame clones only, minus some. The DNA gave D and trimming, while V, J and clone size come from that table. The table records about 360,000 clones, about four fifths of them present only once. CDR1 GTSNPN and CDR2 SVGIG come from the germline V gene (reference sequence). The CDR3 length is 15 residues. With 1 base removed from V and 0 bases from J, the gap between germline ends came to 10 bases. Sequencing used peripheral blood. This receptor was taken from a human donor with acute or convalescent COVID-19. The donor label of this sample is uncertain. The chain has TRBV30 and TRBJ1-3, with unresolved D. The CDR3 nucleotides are TGTGCCTGGAGTGCCCAACTTAGCTCTGGAAACACCATATATTTT. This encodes CAWSAQLSSGNTIYF. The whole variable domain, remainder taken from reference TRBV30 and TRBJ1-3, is SQTIHQWPATLVQPVGSPLSLECTVEGTSNPNLYWYRQAAGRGLQLLFYSVGIGQISSEVPQNLSASRPQDRQFILSSKKLLLSDSGFYLCAWSAQLSSGNTIYFGEGSWLTVV.